What follows is one TCR beta chain and its context. As yet, its antigen is unknown. The data belong to a study of T cell clonotyping in hematopoietic cell transplantation. Overall study: Pretransplant recipient samples were taken after cytoreduction. Study results and limitations: Broader posttransplant TCR repertoire diversity was predicted by graft donor and pretransplant recipient Inverse Simpson Index values. After transplant, recipient diversity fell while pathologically expanded clonotypes grew through day 180. At the given depth, recipient repertoires were over 95% de novo clonotypes.

Germline CDR1 LNHDA, CDR2 SQIVND (reference sequence). V was trimmed by 2 bases and J by 4 bases, leaving 12 bases between them. The length of the CDR3 is 15 residues. The time point here: recipient sample about 28 days before transplant, after cytoreduction. Generated by immunoSEQ multiplex PCR, the TCRdb table keeps only in-frame clones and is missing some. The top ten hold 2% to 2.5% of the sample, which has 25,000 to 30,000 clones, about 92% seen once. This receptor was taken from a man aged 45 to 65 with acute myeloid leukemia. Some clones in this sample may be carry-over from other donors' samples. The specimen comprised peripheral blood mononuclear cells, sampled before stem cell transplant. This chain joins TRBV19 and TRBJ1-3, with no clear D. The CDR3 reads CASSIPLAGGNTIYF. For the CDR3, the DNA is TGTGCCAGTAGTATACCCCTGGCAGGAGGAAACACCATATATTTT. Variable domain in full (rest from reference TRBV19 and TRBJ1-3): DGGITQSPKYLFRKEGQNVTLSCEQNLNHDAMYWYRQDPGQGLRLIYYSQIVNDFQKGDIAEGYSVSREKKESFPLTVTSAQKNPTAFYLCASSIPLAGGNTIYFGEGSWLTVV.